The following is a T cell receptor (beta chain) sequence with its context. These data originate in a study of shared clonotypes between healthy human individuals. Every contributor of samples was a Caucasian grown-up residing in Nashville, Tennessee. The CDR3 is 16 residues long. J was trimmed by 9 bases and V by 0 bases; bases with no gene match: 5. CDR1 and CDR2 (germline): LGHNA, YNFKEQ. Clones were sequenced by immunoSEQ multiplex PCR, and TCRdb holds only the in-frame ones, with some missing. The table includes a few hundred thousand clones, 74% detected once. This receptor was identified in a man under 40 in good health. Sequencing was performed on memory CD4+ T cells sorted from blood. Subset defined: CD45RA-negative fraction. The chain employs TRBV4-2 and TRBJ2-1; 13 bases are shared with TRBD2. The DNA for the CDR3 is TGTGCCAGCAGCCAAGATGAACTAGCGGGAGGGCGTGAGCAGTTCTTC. Residues: CASSQDELAGGREQFF.